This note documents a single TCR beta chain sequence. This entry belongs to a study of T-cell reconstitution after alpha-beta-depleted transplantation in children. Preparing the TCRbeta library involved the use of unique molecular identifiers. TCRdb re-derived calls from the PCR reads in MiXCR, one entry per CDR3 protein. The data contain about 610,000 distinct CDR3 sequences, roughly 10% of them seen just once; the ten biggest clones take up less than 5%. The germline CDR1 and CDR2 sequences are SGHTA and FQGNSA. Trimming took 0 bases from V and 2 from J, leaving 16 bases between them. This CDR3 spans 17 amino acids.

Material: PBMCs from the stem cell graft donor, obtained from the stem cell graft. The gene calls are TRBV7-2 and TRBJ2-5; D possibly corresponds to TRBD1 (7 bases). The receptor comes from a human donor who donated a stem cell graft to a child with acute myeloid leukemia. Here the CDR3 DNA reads TGTGCCAGCAGCTTAGCGCTGTCAGGGGGGAGTCAAGAGACCCAGTACTTC. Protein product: CASSLALSGGSQETQYF.